One sample yielded the 17 T cell receptor beta chains listed below, sequenced in a study of sequential checkpoint blockade in melanoma. As to treatment: randomized to nivolumab then ipilimumab (arm A) or the reverse (arm B). Here immunoSEQ multiplex PCR was the method, and the copy in TCRdb shows in-frame clones only, minus some. The top ten clones hold approximately 15% of a sample with under 13,000 clones, roughly 51% of them seen once. The sequencing here drew on CD8+ T cells sorted from blood (inferred from file names), taken from a patient given nivolumab and ipilimumab in sequence. The receptors here all came from a human donor with melanoma.

This chain connects TRBV28 to TRBJ1-4, with 7 bases lining up with TRBD1. There are 15 residues in the CDR3. J lost 5 bases, V lost 5 bases, and 8 bases had no gene match. CDR1 is MDHEN and CDR2 is SYDVKM in the germline V gene. The CDR3 region has the DNA TGTGCCAGCAGTCCCTGGGACAGCCTCAATGAAAAACTGTTTTTT. This translates into CASSPWDSLNEKLFF.

The genes are TRBV11-2 and TRBJ2-1; the match to TRBD1 covers 9 bases. With V trimmed by 1 base and J by 2 bases, 0 bases remained unmatched. Per germline, CDR1 SGHAT and CDR2 FQNNGV. This CDR3 has 15 amino acids. The CDR3 spells CASSLGTGAYNEQFF. The CDR3, as DNA: TGTGCCAGCAGCTTAGGGACAGGGGCCTACAATGAGCAGTTCTTC.

V usage is TRBV7-2 and J usage is TRBJ2-7; TRBD2 matches at 9 bases. Losses at the gene ends were 1 base for V and 2 bases for J; bases not matched to a gene: 6. Germline V lookup: CDR1 SGHTA, CDR2 FQGNSA. This CDR3 contains 16 residues. The CDR3 loop reads CASSLESAGGPYEQYF. Here the CDR3 DNA reads TGTGCCAGCAGCTTAGAGTCGGCGGGAGGGCCCTACGAGCAGTACTTC.

The rearrangement uses TRBV27 and TRBJ1-5; 7 nucleotides align to TRBD1. Germline CDR1 MNHEY, CDR2 SMNVEV (reference sequence). The length of the CDR3 is 15 residues. Losses at the gene ends were 6 bases for V and 4 bases for J; bases not matched to a gene: 9. This CDR3 is CASRIRQGVNQPQHF. CDR3 DNA sequence: TGTGCCAGCAGGATCCGACAGGGAGTTAATCAGCCCCAGCATTTT.

By frequency in the sample, this clone is medium-sized. For the CDR3, the DNA is TGCGCCAGCAGCCAAGATGTATTTAGGACAGACCAGACCTATGGCTACACCTTC. This gives the protein CASSQDVFRTDQTYGYTF. The rearrangement joins TRBV4-3 to TRBJ1-2; possible D gene TRBD1, 6 bases. V gave up 0 bases and J gave up 4 bases, with 21 bases separating them. The CDR3 covers 18 residues. Germline CDR1 and CDR2: LGHNA and YSLEER.

CDR3 protein: CASGLAYGEQFF. CDR3 bases: TGTGCCAGCGGTCTCGCTTACGGTGAGCAGTTCTTC. The chain has TRBV27 and TRBJ2-1; unclear D gene. V gave up 8 bases and J gave up 9 bases, with 14 bases separating them. The CDR3 extends over 12 amino acids. Germline loops: CDR1 MNHEY, CDR2 SMNVEV (reference sequence).

This chain links TRBV7-9 with TRBJ2-5; 10 bases are shared with TRBD2. The J call may be incorrect, as the DNA end agrees better with TRBJ2-7. The CDR3 runs to 15 residues. In germline, CDR1 is SEHNR, CDR2 FQNEAQ (reference sequence). In DNA, the CDR3 is TGTGCCAGCAGCTCAACCGGGACTAGCGTTTACGAGCAGTACTTC. Amino acids: CASSSTGTSVYEQYF.

In its sample, this clone ranks as medium-sized. The chain links TRBV6-6 to TRBJ2-7, with TRBD1 as a possible D gene (5 bases). From germline, CDR1 is MNHNY and CDR2 SVGAGI (reference sequence). Trimming took 11 bases from V and 0 from J, leaving 11 bases between them. This CDR3 spans 12 amino acids. CDR3 sequence (DNA): TGTGCCTCCCAGGGCCTCTCCTACGAGCAGTACTTC. It is translated as CASQGLSYEQYF.

With respect to this clone: Other nucleotide sequences from this sample produce the same CDR3. The rearrangement uses TRBV6-1 and TRBJ1-1; weak D call: TRBD1 (6 bases). V lost 6 bases, J lost 4 bases, and 9 bases lay in between. From germline, CDR1 is MNHNS and CDR2 SASEGT. The CDR3 is 12 amino acids. CDR3 region: CASRGGGTEAFF. The CDR3 nucleotides read TGTGCCAGCAGGGGAGGGGGCACTGAAGCTTTCTTT.

The rearrangement links TRBV7-2 to TRBJ1-1; D is perhaps TRBD1 (5 bases). CDR1 SGHTA and CDR2 FQGNSA come from the germline V gene. The CDR3 is 14 amino acids. V gave up 2 bases and J gave up 0 bases, with 7 bases separating them. The CDR3 coding sequence is TGTGCCAGCAGCTTACCAGGGTTGAACACTGAAGCTTTCTTT. It is translated as CASSLPGLNTEAFF.

There are a few counts of this clone. V gene TRBV6-4 combines with J gene TRBJ2-2; TRBD2 aligns across 14 bases. Germline CDR1 reads MRHNA; CDR2 reads SNTAGT. With V trimmed by 8 bases and J by 6 bases, 11 bases remained unmatched. The CDR3 consists of 17 residues. The CDR3 protein is CASLGLAGDGTPGELFF. The CDR3 bases are TGTGCCAGCCTGGGACTAGCGGGAGACGGTACCCCCGGGGAGCTGTTTTTT.

The chain carries TRBV19 and TRBJ2-7; 8 nucleotides line up with TRBD2. The CDR3 loop spans 14 amino acids. Germline V CDR1 and CDR2: LNHDA, SQIVND (reference sequence). After removal of 5 bases from V and 4 bases from J, the junction contained 7 bases not matched to a gene. The chain's CDR3 is CASSPRASGYEQYF. The CDR3 DNA reads as TGTGCCAGTAGTCCCCGGGCTAGCGGGTACGAGCAGTACTTC.

This clone was counted only a few times. The chain recombines TRBV7-2 with TRBJ2-1, with 8 bases that match TRBD2. Germline assignment: CDR1 SGHTA and CDR2 FQGNSA. The CDR3 spans 15 residues. V trimming: 1 base; J trimming: 6 bases; junction bases outside the gene matches: 5. The CDR3 spells CASSLVQGLVNEQFF. CDR3 bases: TGTGCCAGCAGCTTAGTACAGGGACTAGTCAATGAGCAGTTCTTC.

The CDR3 protein is CASSLAGTEAFF. The CDR3 bases are TGTGCCAGCAGCTTGGCTGGCACTGAAGCTTTCTTT. J is TRBJ1-1 and V is TRBV7-6; no clear D. V lost 3 bases, J lost 4 bases, and 6 bases lay in between. There are 12 residues in the CDR3. Germline V gene sequence: CDR1 SGHVS, CDR2 FNYEAQ.

The chain links TRBV15 to TRBJ2-7; 10 bases line up with TRBD1. The V gene end was trimmed by 2 bases and the J gene end by 3 bases; junction bases not matched to a gene: 4. The CDR3 contains 15 residues. Germline V gene data show CDR1 as LNHNV and CDR2 as YYDKDF (reference sequence). The CDR3 loop is CATSRSGTGDYEQYF. DNA for the CDR3: TGTGCCACCAGCAGATCCGGGACAGGGGACTACGAGCAGTACTTC.

This chain joins TRBV6-1 and TRBJ2-7; 7 bases fit TRBD1. After removal of 1 base from V and 3 bases from J, the junction contained 6 bases not matched to a gene. The CDR3 sequence is 15 residues long. CDR1 MNHNS and CDR2 SASEGT come from the germline V gene. The CDR3 loop is CASSEGTGALYEQYF. CDR3 in DNA: TGTGCCAGCAGTGAAGGGACAGGAGCCCTCTACGAGCAGTACTTC.

This clone came up a few times. CDR3 loop: CSVGGDGYEQYF. Here the CDR3 DNA reads TGCAGCGTTGGGGGAGACGGATACGAGCAGTACTTC. The chain joins TRBV29-1 to TRBJ2-7, with D tentatively TRBD2 (5 bases). V shed 4 bases and J shed 4 bases, with 11 bases lying between them. The germline CDR1 and CDR2 sequences are SQVTM and ANQGSEA. The CDR3 runs 12 residues.